The present T cell receptor beta chain was sequenced within a study of neurological immune-mediated disorders. In its sample, this clonotype was seen many times. What it binds is not known. Approximately 920,000 sorted CD4+ or CD8+ T cells made each library. A single record per CDR3 protein comes from TCRdb applying MiXCR to the 5' RACE reads. The table has over 45,000 distinct CDR3 sequences, about 4.2% seen once. The CDR3 is 17 amino acids. Germline trimming cut 2 bases from V and 2 bases from J; bases unmatched to any gene: 6. CDR1 is MNHEY and CDR2 is SVGAGI in the germline V gene. General study results and limits: The highest TCR clonal expansion occurred in HTLV-1-associated myelopathy; multiple sclerosis fell below healthy controls. According to phylogenetic grouping, one related-CDR3 cluster, a possible signature, contained the repertoires of 18 of 34 multiple sclerosis patients.

Sequences were obtained from CD4+ T cells from blood. J is TRBJ2-3 and V is TRBV6-5; 11 bases agree with TRBD2. The receptor was derived from a woman in her 40s with multiple sclerosis. The CDR3 here is CASSYGPSGGITDTQYF. The CDR3 coding sequence is TGTGCCAGCAGTTACGGTCCTAGCGGGGGGATCACAGATACGCAGTATTTT.